The T cell receptor (beta chain) under discussion was sequenced for a study of shared clonotypes between healthy human individuals. CDR1 and CDR2 from the germline V gene are SQVTM and ANQGSEA. Between the trimmed V and J ends, which lost 7 bases and 3 bases, there was a span of 7 bases. The CDR3 is made up of 11 amino acids. Libraries were prepared by immunoSEQ multiplex PCR; TCRdb keeps only in-frame clonotypes and omits some of them. This sample yields about 2.3 million clones, of which around 92% are seen a single time; around 0.38% belongs to the top ten. Points on this clone: Its antigen remains unknown. Different DNA sequences within this sample yield the same CDR3.

General study points: Roughly 4.6% of naive CD4 clonotypes were common to several donors. Naive subsets, compared against memory subsets, generally had larger estimated richness values. The donor pool, a small one, limited the genetic and exposure-history diversity represented.

Sequenced input: naive CD4+ T cells from PBMCs. Indicated subset: CD45RA+ positively selected. The clonotype comes from a man aged 18 to 30 in good health. Some clones in this sample may be carry-over from other donors' samples. The rearrangement links TRBV29-1 to TRBJ2-1; D may be TRBD1 (5 bases). The CDR3 nucleotides read TGCAGCGGAGGACACTACAATGAGCAGTTCTTC. Residues: CSGGHYNEQFF.